This paragraph covers one T cell receptor (beta chain) sequence. This sample is drawn from a study of blood T cell repertoires in COVID-19. Study-wide context: Sites across the United States, Italy and Spain contributed samples from acute and convalescent COVID-19. From T cells, B-cell-depleted T cells, or PBMCs came the material, which was cDNA or gDNA.

The CDR3 length is 13 residues. The germline V and J ends were trimmed by 8 bases and 8 bases, with 15 bases remaining between them. CDR1 and CDR2 from the germline V gene are MNHNY and SVGAGI (reference sequence). Measured with immunoSEQ multiplex PCR; TCRdb has only the in-frame clones, and not every one. The data hold a few hundred thousand clones, with approximately 90% observed a single time. This sequence joins TRBV6-6 and TRBJ1-4; D is undetermined. This TCR was sampled from a man aged 50 to 60 with acute or convalescent COVID-19. Sequencing input: peripheral blood. The CDR3 sequence is CASSQAEGEKLFF. The CDR3 DNA follows: TGTGCCAGCTCTCAGGCCGAGGGAGAAAAACTGTTTTTT.